A single sample is the source of the 14 T cell receptor beta chains below, sequenced in a study of glioma-infiltrating T cells after dendritic cell vaccination. Time point meaning: after dendritic cell vaccination, including at tumor progression/relapse. Some clones are missing from TCRdb's copy, which holds only in-frame ones; the method was immunoSEQ multiplex PCR. The sample has around 90,000 clones, roughly four fifths seen once. Source: blood, taken after dendritic cell vaccination. These TCRs come from a human donor with glioblastoma.

V gene TRBV2 combines with J gene TRBJ1-2; D gene uncertain. CDR3 size: 14 residues. Germline CDR1 is SNHLY and CDR2 is FYNNEI. The ends were cut back, 5 bases at V and 4 bases at J, with 14 bases in the middle. In DNA, the CDR3 is TGTGCCAGCAGTTTTCTCTTGGGGAGCTATGGCTACACCTTC. Residues: CASSFLLGSYGYTF.

V gene TRBV6-6 combines with J gene TRBJ1-3; D gene unclear. Per germline, CDR1 MNHNY and CDR2 SVGAGI (reference sequence). The length of the CDR3 is 14 residues. Trimming stripped 5 bases from V and 1 base from J, with 9 bases between. Here the CDR3 DNA reads TGTGCCAGCAGTCCGAGGACTTCTGGAAACACCATATATTTT. This sequence encodes CASSPRTSGNTIYF.

The chain combines TRBV14 with TRBJ2-2; TRBD2 is a possible D gene (5 bases). The CDR3 extends over 14 amino acids. CDR1 and CDR2 from the germline V gene are SGHDN and FVKESK. The germline V and J ends were trimmed by 1 base and 6 bases, with 9 bases remaining between them. The CDR3 sequence is CASSQAPRAGELFF. The CDR3 nucleotides are TGTGCCAGCAGCCAAGCACCGAGGGCCGGGGAGCTGTTTTTT.

The genes are TRBV15 and TRBJ1-6, with TRBD1 matching 7 bases. The germline gives CDR1 LNHNV, CDR2 YYDKDF (reference sequence). This CDR3 spans 13 amino acids. Unmatched junction bases numbered 5, after V lost 9 bases and J lost 6 bases. CDR3 protein: CATSGQANSPLHF. The CDR3 DNA follows: TGTGCCACGAGTGGACAGGCTAATTCACCCCTCCACTTT. Combining the CDR3 with reference TRBV15 and TRBJ1-6 gives the whole variable domain DAMVIQNPRYQVTQFGKPVTLSCSQTLNHNVMYWYQQKSSQAPKLLFHYYDKDFNNEADTPDNFQSRRPNTSFCFLDIRSPGLGDTAMYLCATSGQANSPLHFGNGTRLTVT.

This clone was seen a handful of times. The rearrangement links TRBV2 to TRBJ1-3; TRBD1 might be the D (5 bases). The CDR3 is made up of 16 amino acids. Germline V gives CDR1 SNHLY, CDR2 FYNNEI. Trimming pared 2 bases from V and 0 bases from J, leaving 11 bases between. The CDR3 protein is CASSESARASGNTIYF. CDR3 nucleotides: TGTGCCAGCAGTGAATCGGCCAGGGCCTCTGGAAACACCATATATTTT.

V and J are TRBV27 and TRBJ2-3; D may be TRBD1 (5 bases). The CDR3 extends over 14 amino acids. Germline V CDR1 and CDR2: MNHEY, SMNVEV (reference sequence). V dropped 3 bases and J dropped 2 bases, with 9 bases sitting between them. Here the CDR3 reads CASSLHRSTDTQYF. The CDR3 nucleotides are TGTGCCAGCAGTTTGCACAGGTCCACAGATACGCAGTATTTT.

The rearrangement links TRBV9 to TRBJ2-2; TRBD2 matches 11 bases. Trimming at V came to 3 bases and at J to 6 bases, leaving 4 bases not matched to a gene. The germline V gene encodes CDR1 SGDLS and CDR2 YYNGEE. This CDR3 is built from 15 residues. The CDR3: CASSAGLAVSGELFF. The CDR3 nucleotides read TGTGCCAGCAGCGCGGGACTAGCGGTGTCCGGGGAGCTGTTTTTT.

This chain joins TRBV9 and TRBJ2-2, with D tentatively TRBD2 (6 bases). Germline CDR1 reads SGDLS; CDR2 reads YYNGEE. Trimming pared 6 bases from V and 4 bases from J, leaving 16 bases between. The CDR3 loop spans 15 amino acids. In DNA, the CDR3 is TGTGCCAGCACGAAAGGAGACGGGAGCACCGGGGAGCTGTTTTTT. Protein product: CASTKGDGSTGELFF.

This chain links TRBV6-1 with TRBJ2-3, with 9 bases that match TRBD1. The CDR3 runs to 13 residues. The junction had 1 base not matched to a gene; V was cut back by 8 bases and J by 1 base. Germline CDR1 MNHNS, CDR2 SASEGT. The CDR3 is CASWTGGTDTQYF. In DNA, the CDR3 is TGTGCCAGCTGGACAGGGGGCACAGATACGCAGTATTTT.

The V and J genes are TRBV19 and TRBJ1-5; TRBD1 matches at 8 bases. The CDR3 is 15 amino acids. V shed 10 bases, J shed 7 bases, and the junction held 15 bases outside the gene matches. Germline lookup yields CDR1 LNHDA and CDR2 SQIVND (reference sequence). For the CDR3, the DNA is TGTGCCACCCTTTACGGCGCAGGGGGCGAACAGCCCCAGCATTTT. It codes for CATLYGAGGEQPQHF. The whole variable domain, remainder taken from reference TRBV19 and TRBJ1-5, is DGGITQSPKYLFRKEGQNVTLSCEQNLNHDAMYWYRQDPGQGLRLIYYSQIVNDFQKGDIAEGYSVSREKKESFPLTVTSAQKNPTAFYLCATLYGAGGEQPQHFGDGTRLSIL.

V and J are TRBV7-9 and TRBJ2-5; tentatively, D is TRBD2 (6 bases). TRBJ2-7 matches the DNA end more closely, so the J call is doubtful. The germline CDR1 and CDR2 sequences are SEHNR and FQNEAQ (reference sequence). The CDR3 spans 12 residues. CDR3 sequence: CASSPGLDEQYF. The CDR3 region has the DNA TGTGCCAGCAGCCCGGGACTCGACGAGCAGTACTTC.

The rearrangement uses TRBV5-1 and TRBJ2-4; D is unresolved. Germline CDR1 SGHRS, CDR2 YFSETQ. Trimming removed 4 bases at V and 4 bases at J, with 12 bases between. This CDR3 has 14 amino acids. CDR3 coding DNA: TGCGCCAGCAGCCTGGACCGACAAAAAAACATTCAGTACTTC. It encodes CASSLDRQKNIQYF.

The CDR3: CSAEEGSGNTEAFF. CDR3 DNA: TGCAGCGCCGAGGAGGGAAGTGGAAACACTGAAGCTTTCTTT. V and J are TRBV29-1 and TRBJ1-1; D is ambiguous. The ends were cut back, 7 bases at V and 2 bases at J, with 17 bases in the middle. There are 14 residues in the CDR3. Per germline, CDR1 SQVTM and CDR2 ANQGSEA.

This clone has only one observation. The rearrangement uses TRBV11-2 and TRBJ1-1, with 8 bases identical to TRBD1. Germline V gene lookup returns CDR1 SGHAT and CDR2 FQNNGV. Germline trimming cut 6 bases from V and 5 bases from J; bases unmatched to any gene: 11. The CDR3 sequence is 15 residues long. The CDR3 reads CASRISRGRITEAFF. The DNA for the CDR3 is TGTGCCAGCAGAATTAGCAGGGGGCGGATTACTGAAGCTTTCTTT.